The rows below give T cell receptor beta chains drawn from one sample of a study of T cell responses to AZD1222 COVID-19 vaccine. Assay used: immunoSEQ multiplex PCR; TCRdb lists only in-frame clones, some missing. The table has 100,000 to 150,000 clones, approximately 90% seen once. The material was peripheral blood, obtained 28 days after the second dose of the MenACWY control vaccine. These receptors were taken from an adult who received the MenACWY meningococcal vaccine as a control. Each CDR3 is given with its conserved first and last residue. The size of a clone is reported for some rows only, either as once, few or many, or as a class for expanded clones.

size,length,V,J,CDR3
NA,15,TRBV29-1,TRBJ2-7,CSVVPSGAASYEQYF
few,18,TRBV6-1,TRBJ2-5,CASSEAAAGQTYQETQYF
NA,15,TRBV28,TRBJ2-2,CASSLVLGGTGELFF
NA,13,TRBV29-1,TRBJ2-1,CSVEGQGLYEQFF
NA,13,TRBV6-5,TRBJ1-2,CASYRDRRHGYTF
NA,12,TRBV29-1,TRBJ2-7,CSAGYRGREQYF
NA,8,TRBV5-5,TRBJ1-4,CASSSLFF
NA,13,TRBV29-1,TRBJ2-2,CSLRQTNTGELFF
NA,15,TRBV7-2,TRBJ2-2,CASSLYGADTGELFF
NA,14,TRBV5-1,TRBJ2-5,CASSSGQAKETQYF
once,15,TRBV6-2/TRBV6-3,TRBJ1-1,CASSGQDRRNTEAFF
NA,14,TRBV6-5,TRBJ2-7,CASNSQLGGYEQYF
once,15,TRBV27,TRBJ2-5,CASSRSGSYGETQYF
NA,17,TRBV4-1,TRBJ1-2,CASAGGTGGFDGYGYTF
NA,14,TRBV7-2,TRBJ1-1,CASRRDRGFTEAFF
once,14,TRBV24-1,TRBJ2-5,CATSDLQAGATQYF
NA,15,TRBV30,TRBJ2-7,CAWSVLREGSYEQYF
NA,15,TRBV18,TRBJ2-3,CASSFGSVITDTQYF
once,19,TRBV2,TRBJ2-2,CASSVLSSGSSGGTGELFF
NA,14,TRBV7-8,TRBJ2-5,CASSLAGTIETQYF
NA,16,TRBV28,TRBJ2-1,CASSLPGQGSYNEQFF
NA,15,TRBV28,TRBJ2-4,CASSGQGQGKNIQYF
NA,12,TRBV5-6,TRBJ1-2,CASSLGLDGYTF
NA,12,TRBV29-1,TRBJ2-1,CSVLGAGNEQFF
once,15,TRBV6-1,TRBJ1-6,CASSMTGAEGSPLHF
NA,19,TRBV7-9,TRBJ2-1,CASSPIAGAGGSSYNEQFF
NA,14,TRBV3-1/TRBV3-2,TRBJ1-4,CASSQPGLNEKLFF
once,15,TRBV24-1,TRBJ2-4,CATSDSKVAKNIQYF
NA,14,TRBV28,TRBJ1-1,CASSYHRGHTEAFF
NA,15,TRBV5-1,TRBJ2-1,CASRPGQGFYNEQFF
NA,14,TRBV9,TRBJ1-5,CASSPGSSNQPQHF
NA,14,TRBV10-1,TRBJ2-2,CASRPTGNTGELFF
once,14,TRBV7-2,TRBJ2-5,CASSLVGGGETQYF
NA,15,TRBV28,TRBJ1-6,CASSPNRGESSPLHF
NA,14,TRBV18,TRBJ2-1,CASSPPGSYNEQFF
NA,15,TRBV4-1,TRBJ2-7,CASSQDFGRSYEQYF
NA,15,TRBV7-9,TRBJ2-1,CASSLASGVDNEQFF
few,16,TRBV6-2/TRBV6-3,TRBJ1-5,CASSYSKGAGNQPQHF
once,21,TRBV3-1/TRBV3-2,TRBJ2-3,CASSQDRSGGLLVSSTDTQYF
NA,17,TRBV3-1/TRBV3-2,TRBJ2-1,CASSQSIPRGGHNEQFF
once,16,TRBV5-4,TRBJ1-1,CASSIGTSVGNTEAFF
once,16,TRBV4-1,TRBJ2-1,CASSQAPPVVYNEQFF
NA,14,TRBV30,TRBJ2-7,CAWSDLGPLYEQYF
NA,14,TRBV3-1/TRBV3-2,TRBJ1-5,CASSQETGSRPQHF
NA,12,TRBV6-2/TRBV6-3,TRBJ1-2,CASSSSDYGYTF
NA,15,TRBV7-2,TRBJ2-1,CASSKDRSSYNEQFF
NA,14,TRBV5-4,TRBJ1-2,CASSFHGTNYGYTF
NA,13,TRBV5-4,TRBJ1-1,CASSAPPNTEAFF
NA,14,TRBV6-2/TRBV6-3,TRBJ1-5,CASSYGYSNQPQHF
NA,14,TRBV18,TRBJ1-1,CASSATKTGSEAFF
NA,18,TRBV3-1/TRBV3-2,TRBJ2-2,CASIRGTSGGVGTGELFF